The 25 T cell receptor beta chains given below trace back to one sample, sequenced in a study of cytomegalovirus exposure and HLA in healthy donors. The PCR ran on 60 Vbeta and 13 Jbeta primers. Profiling relied on immunoSEQ multiplex PCR, and the TCRdb table lists in-frame clones only, not all of them. Reported are more than 130,000 clones; the ten largest clones contain approximately 2.6%. Sequencing was performed on PBMCs. The receptors here all came from a man in his forties or fifties in good health and CMV-seronegative.

This clone is medium-sized by frequency. The gene calls are TRBV2 and TRBJ1-1; maybe TRBD1 (5 bases). The CDR3 totals 11 residues. CDR1 SNHLY and CDR2 FYNNEI come from the germline V gene. Trimming cost V 3 bases and J 7 bases, with 6 bases left between them. The CDR3 nucleotides are TGTGCCAGCAGTGACAGGGTTGAAGCTTTCTTT. Its protein product is CASSDRVEAFF.

J is TRBJ2-1 and V is TRBV15; TRBD2 matches at 12 bases. This CDR3 is built from 16 residues. Germline CDR1 LNHNV, CDR2 YYDKDF (reference sequence). The V segment lost 1 base and the J segment 8 bases; nucleotides outside the gene matches: 6. Written as DNA, the CDR3 is TGTGCCACCAGCAGAGTCGGACTAGCGGGGCAGCATGAGCAGTTCTTC. Translation gives CATSRVGLAGQHEQFF.

The chain has TRBV2 and TRBJ1-2; no clear D. Germline assignment: CDR1 SNHLY and CDR2 FYNNEI. V lost 8 bases and J lost 6, with 10 bases in between. This CDR3 has 11 amino acids. CDR3 sequence: CASLGRDGYTF. For the CDR3, the DNA is TGTGCCAGCTTAGGGAGGGATGGCTACACCTTC.

The chain recombines TRBV28 with TRBJ1-2, with D maybe TRBD1 (5 bases). This CDR3 has 13 amino acids. Germline V lookup: CDR1 MDHEN, CDR2 SYDVKM. Trimming removed 6 bases from V and 8 bases from J, with 16 bases in between. The CDR3 region has the DNA TGTGCCAGCAGGGGGCAGTACCTGAGAGGCTACACCTTC. Translation: CASRGQYLRGYTF.

The CDR3 loop reads CASSLDREGAYGYTF. Written as DNA, the CDR3 is TGTGCCAGCAGCCTGGACAGGGAGGGGGCTTATGGCTACACCTTC. The chain is built from TRBV6-1 and TRBJ1-2, with 8 bases aligning to TRBD1. The length of the CDR3 is 15 residues. With V trimmed by 6 bases and J by 5 bases, 11 bases remained unmatched. Germline V CDR1 and CDR2: MNHNS, SASEGT.

The gene calls are TRBV4-2 and TRBJ2-3; 9 positions agree with TRBD2. Germline V gives CDR1 LGHNA, CDR2 YNFKEQ. Trimming at V came to 5 bases and at J to 0 bases, leaving 15 bases not matched to a gene. The CDR3 has 19 amino acids. Here the CDR3 DNA reads TGTGCCAGCAGCGGATCGACATCGCGCGGGGGGGCTAGCACAGATACGCAGTATTTT. It yields the protein CASSGSTSRGGASTDTQYF.

The chain recombines TRBV7-6 with TRBJ1-5; D perhaps matches TRBD1 (6 bases). The germline V gene has CDR1 SGHVS and CDR2 FNYEAQ. The CDR3 is 15 residues long. Trimming stripped 5 bases from V and 0 bases from J, with 11 bases between. The CDR3 reads CASSPGAYSNQPQHF. CDR3 sequence (DNA): TGTGCCAGCAGCCCAGGGGCTTATAGCAATCAGCCCCAGCATTTT.

The rearrangement links TRBV7-9 to TRBJ2-3; TRBD1 aligns across 9 bases. Germline V lookup: CDR1 SEHNR, CDR2 FQNEAQ (reference sequence). V lost 2 bases, J lost 1 base, and 1 base stayed unmatched. This CDR3 spans 15 amino acids. CDR3 sequence (DNA): TGTGCCAGCAGCTTAAGGACAGGGGGCACAGATACGCAGTATTTT. It is translated as CASSLRTGGTDTQYF.

In nucleotides, the CDR3 is TGTGCCAGCACCTCCACGGCCCGGAGCTACGAGCAGTACTTC. Its translation is CASTSTARSYEQYF. This chain links TRBV6-5 with TRBJ2-7; no reliable D call. The CDR3 has 14 residues. Trimming left V 7 bases short and J 3 bases short, with 16 bases between. Germline assignment: CDR1 MNHEY and CDR2 SVGAGI.

The chain combines TRBV5-1 with TRBJ2-1, with 14 bases aligning to TRBD2. The CDR3 is made up of 17 amino acids. With 3 bases clipped from V and 7 bases from J, the junction kept 9 bases outside the gene matches. Germline CDR1 is SGHRS and CDR2 is YFSETQ. The DNA of the CDR3 is TGCGCCAGCAGCTCCACTGGGACTAGCGGGGGAGGAAATGAGCAGTTCTTC. As protein: CASSSTGTSGGGNEQFF.

This chain joins TRBV9 and TRBJ2-7, with 8 bases fitting TRBD1. With 4 bases clipped from V and 5 bases from J, the junction kept 17 bases outside the gene matches. CDR3 length equals 17 residues. CDR1 and CDR2 from the germline V gene are SGDLS and YYNGEE. The CDR3 here is CASSPGSTGGAWDEQYF. For the CDR3, the DNA is TGTGCCAGCAGCCCTGGGTCAACAGGGGGAGCTTGGGACGAGCAGTACTTC.

The chain uses TRBV2 and TRBJ2-2; the D gene is possibly TRBD1 (5 bases). Per germline, CDR1 SNHLY and CDR2 FYNNEI. With 6 bases removed from V and 4 bases from J, the gap between germline ends came to 15 bases. The CDR3 spans 15 residues. CDR3 sequence (DNA): TGTGCCAGCAGGCAGGGCCTTGGGGCCACCGGGGAGCTGTTTTTT. It encodes CASRQGLGATGELFF.

This chain joins TRBV10-3 and TRBJ1-1; tentatively, D is TRBD1 (6 bases). The CDR3 spans 14 residues. V lost 6 bases, J lost 1 base, and 12 bases lay in between. In germline, CDR1 is ENHRY, CDR2 SYGVKD. In DNA, the CDR3 is TGTGCCATCAGGTCCGGACAGCCGAACACTGAAGCTTTCTTT. As protein: CAIRSGQPNTEAFF.

V and J are TRBV6-1 and TRBJ2-4; D is uncertain. Germline V gene lookup returns CDR1 MNHNS and CDR2 SASEGT. The ends were cut back, 5 bases at V and 0 bases at J, with 11 bases in the middle. CDR3 length: 15 residues. The CDR3 protein is CASSTGFLAKNIQYF. The CDR3 bases are TGTGCCAGCAGTACGGGTTTCTTAGCCAAAAACATTCAGTACTTC.

J is TRBJ2-4 and V is TRBV5-1; 7 positions agree with TRBD1. The CDR3 contains 14 residues. V lost 2 bases to trimming and J lost 8 bases; unmatched junction nucleotides: 7. Looked up from germline, CDR1 is SGHRS and CDR2 is YFSETQ. CDR3 sequence: CASSFGQATDIQYF. The DNA for the CDR3 is TGCGCCAGCAGCTTCGGACAGGCCACGGACATTCAGTACTTC.

The V call is TRBV5-1, the J call TRBJ1-3, with a weak D call TRBD1 (5 bases). CDR1 is SGHRS, CDR2 YFSETQ, per germline. CDR3 length: 15 residues. The germline V and J ends were trimmed by 1 base and 4 bases, with 12 bases remaining between them. CDR3 DNA sequence: TGCGCCAGCAGCTTGAGGTCAGGGTCAGGAAACACCATATATTTT. As protein: CASSLRSGSGNTIYF.

J is TRBJ2-4 and V is TRBV2, with D perhaps matching TRBD1 (5 bases). This CDR3 has 16 residues. Trimming removed 3 bases from V and 0 bases from J, with 12 bases in between. Germline values: CDR1 SNHLY, CDR2 FYNNEI. CDR3 region: CASSDYRSLAKNIQYF. In nucleotides, the CDR3 is TGTGCCAGCAGTGATTACAGGTCATTAGCCAAAAACATTCAGTACTTC.

J is TRBJ2-5 and V is TRBV5-6; TRBD1 is a possible D gene (6 bases). Germline V gene lookup returns CDR1 SGHDT and CDR2 YYEEEE. The CDR3 consists of 17 residues. V shed 0 bases and J shed 3 bases, with 18 bases lying between them. CDR3 amino acids: CASSLEGQGLSKETQYF. DNA for the CDR3: TGTGCCAGCAGCTTGGAGGGGCAGGGGTTATCCAAAGAGACCCAGTACTTC.

This chain joins TRBV5-6 and TRBJ1-2, with D uncertain. This CDR3 contains 13 residues. Germline V gene sequence: CDR1 SGHDT, CDR2 YYEEEE. The V end lost 0 bases, the J end lost 0 bases, and 3 bases lay between the germline ends. The CDR3 DNA reads TGTGCCAGCAGCTTGGTCTCTAACTATGGCTACACCTTC. Translated: CASSLVSNYGYTF.

The chain employs TRBV7-6 and TRBJ2-1, with 10 bases matching TRBD1. CDR1 and CDR2 (germline): SGHVS, FNYEAQ. After removal of 0 bases from V and 3 bases from J, the junction contained 2 bases not matched to a gene. This CDR3 is built from 16 residues. CDR3 amino acids: CASSLARTGGYNEQFF. Here the CDR3 DNA reads TGTGCCAGCAGCTTAGCGAGGACAGGGGGCTACAATGAGCAGTTCTTC.

The chain combines TRBV4-2 with TRBJ2-3; D is uncertain. This CDR3 region has 12 residues. Between the trimmed V and J ends, which lost 1 base and 7 bases, there was a span of 6 bases. The germline V gene has CDR1 LGHNA and CDR2 YNFKEQ. The CDR3, as DNA: TGTGCCAGCAGCCAAGGGCAGAATACGCAGTATTTT. Protein sequence: CASSQGQNTQYF.

CDR3 in DNA: TGTGCCAGCAGCGTAGGGGTAGGGGCCTCGGCTAACTATGGCTACACCTTC. Translating it yields CASSVGVGASANYGYTF. The V gene is TRBV9, the J gene TRBJ1-2; weak D call: TRBD1 (5 bases). V was trimmed by 0 bases and J by 0 bases, leaving 15 bases between them. CDR1 and CDR2 (germline): SGDLS, YYNGEE. This CDR3 comprises 17 residues. Variable domain in full (rest from reference TRBV9 and TRBJ1-2): DSGVTQTPKHLITATGQRVTLRCSPRSGDLSVYWYQQSLDQGLQFLIQYYNGEERAKGNILERFSAQQFPDLHSELNLSSLELGDSALYFCASSVGVGASANYGYTFGSGTRLTVV.

The chain employs TRBV6-5 and TRBJ2-3, with a tentative D call TRBD2 (6 bases). The CDR3 runs 15 residues. Germline V gene sequence: CDR1 MNHEY, CDR2 SVGAGI. Trimming left V 5 bases short and J 6 bases short, with 18 bases between. The CDR3: CASSLTSFQGDTQYF. The CDR3 DNA reads TGTGCCAGCAGTCTAACTAGCTTCCAAGGGGATACGCAGTATTTT.

The genes are TRBV10-3 and TRBJ2-5; 7 positions match TRBD1. V was clipped by 4 bases and J by 4 bases; unmatched bases: 9. This CDR3 is built from 15 residues. CDR1 is ENHRY, CDR2 SYGVKD, per germline. CDR3 in DNA: TGTGCCATCAGTGGGGCCGGGACAGCCACAGAGACCCAGTACTTC. It is translated as CAISGAGTATETQYF.

V usage is TRBV9 and J usage is TRBJ2-1, with 13 bases fitting TRBD2. Unmatched junction bases numbered 6, after V lost 3 bases and J lost 6 bases. The V gene's germline CDR1 is SGDLS and CDR2 YYNGEE. The CDR3 length is 16 residues. CDR3 sequence reads: CASSAARTSGGNEQFF. In nucleotides, the CDR3 is TGTGCCAGCAGCGCAGCTCGGACTAGCGGGGGCAATGAGCAGTTCTTC.